The 17 T cell receptor beta chains presented below share a single source sample, sequenced in a study of early T cells in non-severe SARS-CoV-2 infection (dated by TCRdb to the early 2020s). The library was generated by 5' RACE. These reads were obtained on a NextSeq 500. TCRdb handled the public reads itself, with Q25 trimming in fastp and clone calling in MiXCR, and kept productive beta chains. Every entry covers one CDR3 protein and lists the most common genes and DNA from its rows. The sample table lists just over 70,000 distinct CDR3 sequences, about 12% of them with a count of one. 1.3% of the sample is held by the ten biggest clonotypes. Material: whole blood. The receptors here all came from an adult who was a healthcare worker with PCR-confirmed SARS-CoV-2 infection or an uninfected control (not recorded which).

There are many counts of this clonotype. The V and J genes are TRBV11-2 and TRBJ2-3; 7 bases match TRBD2. CDR1 SGHAT and CDR2 FQNNGV come from the germline V gene. After removal of 5 bases from V and 0 bases from J, the junction contained 5 bases not matched to a gene. The CDR3 totals 15 residues. CDR3 amino acids: CASSQIAGSTDTQYF. The CDR3 DNA sequence: TGTGCCAGCAGCCAAATAGCGGGTAGCACAGATACGCAGTATTTT.

This clonotype appeared many times. The chain recombines TRBV4-1 with TRBJ2-1; 13 nucleotides agree with TRBD2. Germline V CDR1 and CDR2: MGHRA, YSYEKL. With 2 bases clipped from V and 5 bases from J, the junction kept 6 bases outside the gene matches. The CDR3 length is 17 residues. The CDR3 coding sequence is TGCGCCAGCAGCCAACCTAAACTAGCGGGAGGGAACAATGAGCAGTTCTTC. Translated, it gives CASSQPKLAGGNNEQFF.

The J gene is TRBJ2-1, the V gene TRBV20-1; possibly TRBD2 for D (6 bases). V dropped 5 bases and J dropped 7 bases, with 18 bases sitting between them. The CDR3 contains 14 residues. Germline loops: CDR1 DFQATT, CDR2 SNEGSKA (reference sequence). CDR3 protein: CSAAQGGEVNEQFF. For the CDR3, the DNA is TGCAGTGCTGCCCAAGGTGGGGAGGTTAATGAGCAGTTCTTC.

The chain combines TRBV20-1 with TRBJ2-1; the D gene is possibly TRBD2 (5 bases). The CDR3 runs to 13 residues. Trimming took off 8 bases at V and 2 bases at J, with 13 bases between the two ends. Germline V gene data show CDR1 as DFQATT and CDR2 as SNEGSKA (reference sequence). For the CDR3, the DNA is TGCAGTTCCGTCTCGACTACCTACAATGAGCAGTTCTTC. Translating it yields CSSVSTTYNEQFF.

The rearrangement uses TRBV2 and TRBJ2-2; the D gene is possibly TRBD2 (6 bases). V was pared by 6 bases and J by 4 bases, with 12 bases between. CDR1 is SNHLY, CDR2 FYNNEI, per germline. CDR3 length equals 14 residues. The CDR3 nucleotides read TGTGCCAGCAGGCGGGACGGCAGCACCGGGGAGCTGTTTTTT. Residues: CASRRDGSTGELFF.

This clonotype was recorded at least ten times. The V and J genes are TRBV27 and TRBJ2-1; D might be TRBD1 (5 bases). Trimming pared 0 bases from V and 5 bases from J, leaving 8 bases between. This CDR3 has 14 amino acids. The germline gives CDR1 MNHEY, CDR2 SMNVEV (reference sequence). CDR3 in amino acids: CASSLSSGNNEQFF. In DNA form, the CDR3 reads TGTGCCAGCAGTTTATCTTCAGGGAACAATGAGCAGTTCTTC.

This clonotype was seen many times. CDR3 sequence reads: CASIRASRKKTEAFF. CDR3 DNA sequence: TGTGCCAGCATCCGGGCCTCGAGGAAAAAGACTGAAGCTTTCTTT. The chain joins TRBV6-2 or TRBV6-3 to TRBJ1-1; unclear D gene. The CDR3 loop spans 15 amino acids. Trimming stripped 7 bases from V and 5 bases from J, with 20 bases between. CDR1 and CDR2 (germline): MNHEY, SVGEGT.

This clonotype was seen a few times. The rearrangement links TRBV12-3 or TRBV12-4 to TRBJ1-2; no reliable D call. The CDR3 length is 13 residues. V was cut by 3 bases and J by 0 bases, with 5 bases left in between. The CDR3: CASSFLSNYGYTF. The CDR3, as DNA: TGTGCCAGCAGTTTTCTGTCTAACTATGGCTACACCTTC.

This clonotype was detected many times. This chain uses TRBV28 with TRBJ2-2, with a weak D call TRBD2 (6 bases). Germline V lookup: CDR1 MDHEN, CDR2 SYDVKM. V was trimmed by 7 bases and J by 0 bases, leaving 9 bases between them. The CDR3 runs to 14 residues. The CDR3 sequence is CASTGTPNTGELFF. The CDR3 nucleotides are TGTGCCAGCACCGGGACTCCGAACACCGGGGAGCTGTTTTTT. Full variable domain (outside the CDR3, taken from reference TRBV28 and TRBJ2-2): DVKVTQSSRYLVKRTGEKVFLECVQDMDHENMFWYRQDPGLGLRLIYFSYDVKMKEKGDIPEGYSVSREKKERFSLILESASTNQTSMYLCASTGTPNTGELFFGEGSRLTVL.

This clonotype was detected ten times or more. The gene calls are TRBV29-1 and TRBJ1-1, with D maybe TRBD1 (6 bases). This CDR3 comprises 12 residues. The ends were cut back, 8 bases at V and 3 bases at J, with 13 bases in the middle. Germline V gene sequence: CDR1 SQVTM, CDR2 ANQGSEA. CDR3 sequence (DNA): TGCAGCTCCAGGGGAGGAGACACTGAAGCTTTCTTT. Translating it yields CSSRGGDTEAFF.

CDR3 in amino acids: CASSLAGSREQYF. In DNA form, the CDR3 reads TGTGCCAGCAGTCTAGCGGGAAGTCGCGAGCAGTACTTC. The chain couples TRBV2 to TRBJ2-7; 9 nucleotides line up with TRBD2. Germline-derived CDR1 and CDR2 are SNHLY and FYNNEI. This CDR3 spans 13 amino acids. J lost 6 bases, V lost 5 bases, and 5 bases had no gene match.

This clonotype came up many times. The chain recombines TRBV7-9 with TRBJ2-3; D is ambiguous. The CDR3 contains 16 residues. Germline V gene sequence: CDR1 SEHNR, CDR2 FQNEAQ (reference sequence). Trimming took 1 base from V and 1 from J, leaving 12 bases between them. The CDR3 region is CASSLESIGGTDTQYF. CDR3 DNA sequence: TGTGCCAGCAGCTTAGAAAGCATAGGAGGCACAGATACGCAGTATTTT.

This clonotype was detected ten times or more. The chain has TRBV27 and TRBJ2-2; 7 positions match TRBD1. Trimming at V came to 4 bases and at J to 7 bases, leaving 6 bases not matched to a gene. The CDR3 has 14 residues. Germline lookup yields CDR1 MNHEY and CDR2 SMNVEV (reference sequence). The CDR3 sequence is CASSSRQGGGELFF. The CDR3 DNA is TGTGCCAGCAGTTCTCGACAGGGTGGCGGGGAGCTGTTTTTT.

This clonotype was observed at least ten times. CDR3: CASSLVGSADTEAFF. The CDR3 bases are TGTGCCAGCAGCTTAGTTGGTTCAGCGGACACTGAAGCTTTCTTT. The chain employs TRBV7-2 and TRBJ1-1, with unresolved D. There are 15 residues in the CDR3. Per the germline V gene, CDR1 is SGHTA and CDR2 is FQGNSA. Trimming left V 1 base short and J 3 bases short, with 12 bases between.

In its sample, this clonotype was seen many times. The rearrangement joins TRBV11-2 to TRBJ2-2, with 9 positions matching TRBD1. J was trimmed by 7 bases and V by 4 bases; bases with no gene match: 7. Germline V gene sequence: CDR1 SGHAT, CDR2 FQNNGV. There are 15 residues in the CDR3. As DNA, the CDR3 is TGTGCCAGCAGCTCCTACAGGGGGCCGGGCGGGGAGCTGTTTTTT. Amino acid sequence: CASSSYRGPGGELFF.

Ten or more counts support this clonotype. The CDR3 sequence: CASSAGPETQYF. The CDR3, as DNA: TGTGCCAGCAGCGCGGGGCCAGAGACCCAGTACTTC. This chain uses TRBV11-2 with TRBJ2-5; a possible D gene is TRBD2 (6 bases). Looked up from germline, CDR1 is SGHAT and CDR2 is FQNNGV. This CDR3 comprises 12 residues. The germline V and J ends were trimmed by 5 bases and 4 bases, with 8 bases remaining between them.

Ten or more counts support this clonotype. One base away lies a much larger clone, so this may be a sequencing read error. This chain joins TRBV7-2 and TRBJ2-1, with D tentatively TRBD2 (5 bases). Germline values: CDR1 SGHTA, CDR2 FQGNSA. There are 12 residues in the CDR3. Between the trimmed V and J ends, which lost 2 bases and 7 bases, there was a span of 6 bases. The CDR3 region has the DNA TGTGCCAGCAGCTTACGAGGGAATGAGCAGTTCTTC. This gives the protein CASSLRGNEQFF.